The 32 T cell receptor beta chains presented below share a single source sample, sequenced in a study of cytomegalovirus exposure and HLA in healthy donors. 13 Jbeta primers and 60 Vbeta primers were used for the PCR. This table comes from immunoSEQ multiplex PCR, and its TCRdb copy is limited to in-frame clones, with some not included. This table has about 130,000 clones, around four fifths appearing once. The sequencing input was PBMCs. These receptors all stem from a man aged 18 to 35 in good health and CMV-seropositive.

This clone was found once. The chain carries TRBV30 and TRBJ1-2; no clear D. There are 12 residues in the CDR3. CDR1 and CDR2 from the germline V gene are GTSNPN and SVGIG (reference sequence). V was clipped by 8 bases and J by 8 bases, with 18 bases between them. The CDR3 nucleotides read TGTGCCGGAAAACTAAATACGAAGGGCTACACCTTC. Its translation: CAGKLNTKGYTF.

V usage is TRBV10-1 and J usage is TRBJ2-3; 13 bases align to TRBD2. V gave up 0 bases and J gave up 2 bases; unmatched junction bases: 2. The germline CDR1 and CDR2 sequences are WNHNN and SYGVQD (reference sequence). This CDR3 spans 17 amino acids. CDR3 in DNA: TGCGCCAGCAGTGAGTCGGGACTAGCGGGATTCACAGATACGCAGTATTTT. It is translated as CASSESGLAGFTDTQYF.

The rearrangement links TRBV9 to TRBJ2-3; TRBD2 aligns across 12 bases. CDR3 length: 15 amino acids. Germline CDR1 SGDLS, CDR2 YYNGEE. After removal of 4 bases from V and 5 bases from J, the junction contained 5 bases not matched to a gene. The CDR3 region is CASSTSGGTGDTQYF. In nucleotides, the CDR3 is TGTGCCAGCAGCACTAGCGGGGGGACTGGAGATACGCAGTATTTT.

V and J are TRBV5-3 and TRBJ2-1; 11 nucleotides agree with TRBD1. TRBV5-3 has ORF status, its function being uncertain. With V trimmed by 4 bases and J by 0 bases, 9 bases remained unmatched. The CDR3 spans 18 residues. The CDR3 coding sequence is TGTGCCAGAAGCCCTCCCGGGACAGGGGGTAGCTCCTACAATGAGCAGTTCTTC. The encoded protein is CARSPPGTGGSSYNEQFF.

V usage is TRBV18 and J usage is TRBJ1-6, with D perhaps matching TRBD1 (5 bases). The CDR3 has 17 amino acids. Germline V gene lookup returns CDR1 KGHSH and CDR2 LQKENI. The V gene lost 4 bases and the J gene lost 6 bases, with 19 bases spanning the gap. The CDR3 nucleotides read TGTGCCAGCTCACTTTCGACCGATGACAGCTCTAATTCACCCCTCCACTTT. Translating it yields CASSLSTDDSSNSPLHF.

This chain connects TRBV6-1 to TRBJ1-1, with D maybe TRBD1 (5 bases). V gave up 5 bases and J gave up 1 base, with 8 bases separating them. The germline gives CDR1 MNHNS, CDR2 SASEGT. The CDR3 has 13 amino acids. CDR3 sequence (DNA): TGTGCCAGCAGTTATAGGGGGAACACTGAAGCTTTCTTT. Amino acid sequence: CASSYRGNTEAFF.

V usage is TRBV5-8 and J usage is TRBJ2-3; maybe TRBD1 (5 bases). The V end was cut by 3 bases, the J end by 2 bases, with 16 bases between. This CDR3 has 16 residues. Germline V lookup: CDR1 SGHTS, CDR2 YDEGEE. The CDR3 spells CASSSGQARYTDTQYF. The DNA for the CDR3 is TGTGCCAGCAGCTCTGGACAAGCGAGGTACACAGATACGCAGTATTTT.

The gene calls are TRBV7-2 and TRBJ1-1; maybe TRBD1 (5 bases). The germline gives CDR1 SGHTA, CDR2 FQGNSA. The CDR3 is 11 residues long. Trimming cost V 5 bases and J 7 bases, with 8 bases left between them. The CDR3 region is CASSGGGEAFF. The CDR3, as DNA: TGTGCCAGCAGCGGGGGGGGTGAAGCTTTCTTT.

The CDR3 spells CASGFFTDATDNGYTF. DNA of the CDR3: TGTGCTAGTGGTTTTTTCACCGATGCAACCGACAATGGCTACACCTTC. V is TRBV12-5 and J is TRBJ1-2; no definite D call. Germline lookup yields CDR1 LGHNT and CDR2 FRNRAP. V shed 3 bases and J shed 6 bases, with 20 bases lying between them. The CDR3 runs 16 residues.

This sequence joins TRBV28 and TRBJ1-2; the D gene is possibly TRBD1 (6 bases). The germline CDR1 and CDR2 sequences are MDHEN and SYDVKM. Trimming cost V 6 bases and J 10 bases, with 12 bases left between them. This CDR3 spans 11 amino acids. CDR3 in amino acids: CASRDSSPYTF. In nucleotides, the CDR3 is TGTGCCAGCAGGGACAGCTCTCCCTACACCTTC.

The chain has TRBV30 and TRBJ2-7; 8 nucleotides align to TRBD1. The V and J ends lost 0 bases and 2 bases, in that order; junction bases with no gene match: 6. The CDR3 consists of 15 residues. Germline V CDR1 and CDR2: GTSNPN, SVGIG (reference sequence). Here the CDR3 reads CAWSVGQGGTYEQYF. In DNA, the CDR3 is TGTGCCTGGAGTGTAGGACAGGGCGGGACCTACGAGCAGTACTTC.

This CDR3 is CASSYLRNTEAFF. The DNA for the CDR3 is TGTGCCAGCAGTTACCTCAGGAACACTGAAGCTTTCTTT. The J gene is TRBJ1-1, the V gene TRBV6-5; D is unclear. The CDR3 is made up of 13 amino acids. The V end lost 2 bases, the J end lost 1 base, and 5 bases lay between the germline ends. CDR1 MNHEY and CDR2 SVGAGI come from the germline V gene.

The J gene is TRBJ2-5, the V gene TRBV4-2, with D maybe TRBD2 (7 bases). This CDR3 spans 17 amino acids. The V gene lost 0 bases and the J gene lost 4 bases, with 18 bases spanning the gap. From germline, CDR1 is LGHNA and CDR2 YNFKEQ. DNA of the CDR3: TGTGCCAGCAGCCAAGATCTCGGCGGGGGCGGTGGAGAGACCCAGTACTTC. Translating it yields CASSQDLGGGGGETQYF.

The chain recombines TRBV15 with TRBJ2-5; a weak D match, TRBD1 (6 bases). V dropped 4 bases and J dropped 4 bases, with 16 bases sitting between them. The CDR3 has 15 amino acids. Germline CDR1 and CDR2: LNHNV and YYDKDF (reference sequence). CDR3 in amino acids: CATSTPRGNGETQYF. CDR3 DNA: TGTGCCACCAGCACCCCGAGGGGGAACGGAGAGACCCAGTACTTC.

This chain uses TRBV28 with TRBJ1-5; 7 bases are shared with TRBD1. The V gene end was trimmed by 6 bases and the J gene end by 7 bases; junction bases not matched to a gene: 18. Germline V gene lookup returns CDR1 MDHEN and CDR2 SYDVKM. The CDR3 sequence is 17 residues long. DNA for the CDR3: TGTGCCAGCAGGCTACTGGGACAGCCCCGGGCAGGCCAGCCCCAGCATTTT. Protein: CASRLLGQPRAGQPQHF. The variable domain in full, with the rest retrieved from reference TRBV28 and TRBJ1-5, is DVKVTQSSRYLVKRTGEKVFLECVQDMDHENMFWYRQDPGLGLRLIYFSYDVKMKEKGDIPEGYSVSREKKERFSLILESASTNQTSMYLCASRLLGQPRAGQPQHFGDGTRLSIL.

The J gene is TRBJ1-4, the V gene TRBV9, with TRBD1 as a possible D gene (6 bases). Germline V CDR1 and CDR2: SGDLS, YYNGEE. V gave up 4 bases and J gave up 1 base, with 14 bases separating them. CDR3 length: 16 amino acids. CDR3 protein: CASSQAADRTNEKLFF. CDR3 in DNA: TGTGCCAGCAGCCAAGCCGCGGACAGAACTAATGAAAAACTGTTTTTT. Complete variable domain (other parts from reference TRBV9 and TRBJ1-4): DSGVTQTPKHLITATGQRVTLRCSPRSGDLSVYWYQQSLDQGLQFLIQYYNGEERAKGNILERFSAQQFPDLHSELNLSSLELGDSALYFCASSQAADRTNEKLFFGSGTQLSVL.

The CDR3 DNA is TGTGCCAGCAAACGGACTACCTACGAGCAGTACTTC. Protein sequence: CASKRTTYEQYF. The rearrangement uses TRBV6-1 and TRBJ2-7; possibly TRBD2 for D (6 bases). The V end was cut by 7 bases, the J end by 2 bases, with 9 bases between. The CDR3 loop spans 12 amino acids. Germline V gene sequence: CDR1 MNHNS, CDR2 SASEGT.

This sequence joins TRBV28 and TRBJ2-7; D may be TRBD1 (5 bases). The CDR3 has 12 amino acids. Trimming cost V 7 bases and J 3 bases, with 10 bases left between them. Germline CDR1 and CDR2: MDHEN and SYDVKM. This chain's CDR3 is CASNFQGYEQYF. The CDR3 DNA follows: TGTGCCAGCAACTTTCAGGGCTACGAGCAGTACTTC. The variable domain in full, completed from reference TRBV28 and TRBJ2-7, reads DVKVTQSSRYLVKRTGEKVFLECVQDMDHENMFWYRQDPGLGLRLIYFSYDVKMKEKGDIPEGYSVSREKKERFSLILESASTNQTSMYLCASNFQGYEQYFGPGTRLTVT.

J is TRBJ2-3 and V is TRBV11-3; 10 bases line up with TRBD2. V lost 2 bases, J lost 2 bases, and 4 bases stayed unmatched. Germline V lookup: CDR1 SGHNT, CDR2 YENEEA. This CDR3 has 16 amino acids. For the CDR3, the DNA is TGTGCCAGCAGCTTATGGACTAGCGGCCCCACAGATACGCAGTATTTT. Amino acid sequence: CASSLWTSGPTDTQYF. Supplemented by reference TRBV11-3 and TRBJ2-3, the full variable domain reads EAGVVQSPRYKIIEKKQPVAFWCNPISGHNTLYWYLQNLGQGPELLIRYENEEAVDDSQLPKDRFSAERLKGVDSTLKIQPAELGDSAVYLCASSLWTSGPTDTQYFGPGTRLTVL.

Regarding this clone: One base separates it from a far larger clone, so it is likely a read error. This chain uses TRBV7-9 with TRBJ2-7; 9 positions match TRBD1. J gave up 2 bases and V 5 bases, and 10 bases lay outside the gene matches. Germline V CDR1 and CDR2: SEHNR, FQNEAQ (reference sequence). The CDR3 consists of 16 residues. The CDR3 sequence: CASSVGARTGAYEQYF. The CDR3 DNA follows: TGTGCCAGCAGCGTTGGAGCCAGGACAGGGGCCTACGAGCAGTACTTC. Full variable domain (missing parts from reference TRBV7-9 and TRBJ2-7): DTGVSQNPRHKITKRGQNVTFRCDPISEHNRLYWYRQTLGQGPEFLTYFQNEAQLEKSRLLSDRFSAERPKGSFSTLEIQRTEQGDSAMYLCASSVGARTGAYEQYFGPGTRLTVT.

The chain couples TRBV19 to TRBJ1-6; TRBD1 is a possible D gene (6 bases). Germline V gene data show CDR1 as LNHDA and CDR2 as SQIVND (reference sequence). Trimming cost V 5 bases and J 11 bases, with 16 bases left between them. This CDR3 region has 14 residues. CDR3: CASSPGQKIPPLHF. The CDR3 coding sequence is TGTGCCAGTAGTCCGGGACAAAAGATTCCACCCCTCCACTTT.

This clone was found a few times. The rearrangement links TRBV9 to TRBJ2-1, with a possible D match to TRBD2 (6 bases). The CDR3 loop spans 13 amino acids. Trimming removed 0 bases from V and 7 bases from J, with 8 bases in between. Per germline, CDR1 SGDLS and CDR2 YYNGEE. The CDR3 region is CASSVAGRNEQFF. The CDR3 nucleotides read TGTGCCAGCAGCGTAGCTGGGAGGAATGAGCAGTTCTTC.

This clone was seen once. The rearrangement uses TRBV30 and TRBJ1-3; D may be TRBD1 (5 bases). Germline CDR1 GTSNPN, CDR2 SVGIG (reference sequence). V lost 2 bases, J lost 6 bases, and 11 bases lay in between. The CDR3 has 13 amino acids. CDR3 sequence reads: CAWSPGLLNTIYF. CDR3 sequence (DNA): TGTGCCTGGAGTCCAGGGTTGCTAAACACCATATATTTT.

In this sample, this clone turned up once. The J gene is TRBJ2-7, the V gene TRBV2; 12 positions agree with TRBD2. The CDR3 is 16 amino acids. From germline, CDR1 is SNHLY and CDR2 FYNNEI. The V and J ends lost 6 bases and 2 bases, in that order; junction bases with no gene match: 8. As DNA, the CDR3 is TGTGCCAGCAGAATACTAGGGACTAGCGGGCCCTACGAGCAGTACTTC. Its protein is CASRILGTSGPYEQYF. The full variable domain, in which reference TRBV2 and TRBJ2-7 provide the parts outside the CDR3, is EPEVTQTPSHQVTQMGQEVILRCVPISNHLYFYWYRQILGQKVEFLVSFYNNEISEKSEIFDDQFSVERPDGSNFTLKIRSTKLEDSAMYFCASRILGTSGPYEQYFGPGTRLTVT.

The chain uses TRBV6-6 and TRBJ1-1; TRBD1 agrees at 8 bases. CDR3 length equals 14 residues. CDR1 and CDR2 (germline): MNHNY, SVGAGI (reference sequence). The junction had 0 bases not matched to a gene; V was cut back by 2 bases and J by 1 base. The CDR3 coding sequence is TGTGCCAGCAGTTACGGACAGGGGAACACTGAAGCTTTCTTT. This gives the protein CASSYGQGNTEAFF.

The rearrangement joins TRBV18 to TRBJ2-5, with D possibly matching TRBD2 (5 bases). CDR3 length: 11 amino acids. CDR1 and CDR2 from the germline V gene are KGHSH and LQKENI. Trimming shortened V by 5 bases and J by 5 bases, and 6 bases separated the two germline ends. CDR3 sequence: CASSSGETQYF. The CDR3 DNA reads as TGTGCCAGCTCATCGGGGGAGACCCAGTACTTC.

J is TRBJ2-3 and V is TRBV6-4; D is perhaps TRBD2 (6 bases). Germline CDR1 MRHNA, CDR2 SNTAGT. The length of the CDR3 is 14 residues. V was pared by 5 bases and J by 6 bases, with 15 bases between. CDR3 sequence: CASSFGGIGDTQYF. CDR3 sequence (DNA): TGTGCCAGCAGTTTTGGGGGGATTGGTGATACGCAGTATTTT.

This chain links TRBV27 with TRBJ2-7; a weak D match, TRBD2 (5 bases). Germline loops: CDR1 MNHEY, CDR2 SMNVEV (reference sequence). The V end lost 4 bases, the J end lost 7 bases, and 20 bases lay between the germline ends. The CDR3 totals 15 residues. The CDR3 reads CASSSSGGPWGEQYF. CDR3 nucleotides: TGTGCCAGCAGTTCCTCCGGCGGGCCGTGGGGTGAGCAGTACTTC.

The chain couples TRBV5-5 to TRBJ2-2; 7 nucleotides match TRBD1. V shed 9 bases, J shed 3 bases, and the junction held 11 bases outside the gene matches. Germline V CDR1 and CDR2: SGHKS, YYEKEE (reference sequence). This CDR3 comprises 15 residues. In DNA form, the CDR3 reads TGTGCCACGTCCCGAAGGGGGCAGGACACCGGGGAGCTGTTTTTT. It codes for CATSRRGQDTGELFF.

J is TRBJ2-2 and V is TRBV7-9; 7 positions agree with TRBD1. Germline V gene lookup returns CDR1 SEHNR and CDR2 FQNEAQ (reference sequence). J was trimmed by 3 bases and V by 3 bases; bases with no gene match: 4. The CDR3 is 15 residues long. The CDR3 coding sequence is TGTGCCAGCAGCTTTACAGGGGTCGACACCGGGGAGCTGTTTTTT. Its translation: CASSFTGVDTGELFF.

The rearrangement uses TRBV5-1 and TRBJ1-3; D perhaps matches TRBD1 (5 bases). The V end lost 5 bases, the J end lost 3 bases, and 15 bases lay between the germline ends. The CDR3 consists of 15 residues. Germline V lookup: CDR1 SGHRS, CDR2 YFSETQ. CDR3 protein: CASRSSGVYGNTIYF. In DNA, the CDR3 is TGCGCCAGCAGATCGTCGGGGGTATATGGAAACACCATATATTTT. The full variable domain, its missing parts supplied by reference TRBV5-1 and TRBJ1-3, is KAGVTQTPRYLIKTRGQQVTLSCSPISGHRSVSWYQQTPGQGLQFLFEYFSETQRNKGNFPGRFSGRQFSNSRSEMNVSTLELGDSALYLCASRSSGVYGNTIYFGEGSWLTVV.

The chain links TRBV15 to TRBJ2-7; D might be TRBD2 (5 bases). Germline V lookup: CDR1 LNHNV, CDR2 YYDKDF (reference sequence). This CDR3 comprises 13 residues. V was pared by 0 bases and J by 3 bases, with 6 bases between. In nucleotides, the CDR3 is TGTGCCACCAGCAGAGATCGGGGCTACGAGCAGTACTTC. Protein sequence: CATSRDRGYEQYF.